The 18 T cell receptor beta chains below were found in one sample sequenced in a study of T cell responses to AZD1222 COVID-19 vaccine. Assay: immunoSEQ multiplex PCR; the TCRdb copy retains only in-frame clones and omits some. Seen here are 110,000 to 150,000 clones, approximately 85% observed once, and the top ten hold around 7.8%. The source was peripheral blood, collected on day 0 of AZD1222 vaccination. The source is an adult in good health.

V is TRBV9 and J is TRBJ2-7; TRBD2 agrees at 14 bases. There are 16 residues in the CDR3. V dropped 4 bases and J dropped 5; count of bases not matched to a gene: 8. The germline gives CDR1 SGDLS, CDR2 YYNGEE. The CDR3: CASSPPGLAGVNEQYF. DNA of the CDR3: TGTGCCAGCAGCCCCCCGGGACTAGCGGGAGTTAACGAGCAGTACTTC.

On this clone: The sample has other DNA sequences that encode this CDR3 too. The CDR3 spells CASSPGATNEKLFF. The CDR3 DNA reads as TGTGCCAGCTCACCGGGTGCAACTAATGAAAAACTGTTTTTT. The V gene is TRBV18, the J gene TRBJ1-4; no reliable D call. V was pared by 3 bases and J by 0 bases, with 5 bases between. The CDR3 is 14 residues long. CDR1 and CDR2 (germline): KGHSH, LQKENI.

This chain connects TRBV24-1 to TRBJ2-3, with D maybe TRBD1 (5 bases). Germline V gives CDR1 KGHDR, CDR2 SFDVKD. This CDR3 spans 13 amino acids. Trimming removed 8 bases from V and 2 bases from J, with 10 bases in between. CDR3 bases: TGTGCCACCAAGTCGGACACCACAGATACGCAGTATTTT. It yields the protein CATKSDTTDTQYF.

This chain links TRBV5-1 with TRBJ2-6; D not resolved. CDR3 size: 15 residues. V gave up 0 bases and J gave up 0 bases, with 4 bases separating them. The germline V gene encodes CDR1 SGHRS and CDR2 YFSETQ. The DNA of the CDR3 is TGCGCCAGCAGCTTGGCGCCCTCTGGGGCCAACGTCCTGACTTTC. Amino acid sequence: CASSLAPSGANVLTF.

The chain combines TRBV5-4 with TRBJ2-5; D remains ambiguous. The CDR3 is made up of 13 amino acids. Germline V gives CDR1 SGHNT, CDR2 YYREEE (reference sequence). V lost 3 bases, J lost 5 bases, and 11 bases lay in between. Written as DNA, the CDR3 is TGTGCCAGCAGCTCGACAAATCCGGAGACCCAGTACTTC. This gives the protein CASSSTNPETQYF.

The rearrangement joins TRBV5-1 to TRBJ2-3; 8 positions agree with TRBD1. There are 15 residues in the CDR3. The germline V gene encodes CDR1 SGHRS and CDR2 YFSETQ. The trim removed 0 bases at V and 0 bases at J, leaving 0 bases unmatched. The CDR3 spells CASSLDRGSTDTQYF. CDR3 nucleotide sequence: TGCGCCAGCAGCTTGGACAGGGGGAGCACAGATACGCAGTATTTT.

The V and J genes are TRBV5-1 and TRBJ2-3; the match to TRBD2 covers 8 bases. The CDR3 runs to 14 residues. Germline V gives CDR1 SGHRS, CDR2 YFSETQ. V dropped 5 bases and J dropped 1; count of bases not matched to a gene: 3. The CDR3 here is CASRPTSGTDTQYF. CDR3 DNA: TGCGCCAGCAGACCGACTAGCGGCACAGATACGCAGTATTTT.

This rearrangement joins TRBV7-9 to TRBJ2-1; 7 bases line up with TRBD2. V lost 1 base and J lost 9; bases outside the gene matches: 0. Germline V lookup: CDR1 SEHNR, CDR2 FQNEAQ (reference sequence). The CDR3 has 12 amino acids. CDR3: CASSLGGGEQFF. CDR3 nucleotides: TGTGCCAGCAGCTTAGGCGGGGGTGAGCAGTTCTTC.

This rearrangement joins TRBV11-2 to TRBJ2-7, with unresolved D. V gave up 2 bases and J gave up 0 bases, with 11 bases separating them. CDR1 and CDR2 (germline): SGHAT, FQNNGV. This CDR3 has 15 residues. In DNA form, the CDR3 reads TGTGCCAGCAGCTTATCGGCAGGCGCCTCCTACGAGCAGTACTTC. It specifies CASSLSAGASYEQYF.

The chain is built from TRBV28 and TRBJ2-3, with D perhaps TRBD1 (6 bases). The V gene lost 5 bases and the J gene lost 6 bases, with 18 bases spanning the gap. Germline CDR1 reads MDHEN; CDR2 reads SYDVKM. The CDR3 has 15 residues. CDR3 in DNA: TGTGCCAGCAGTAGCCCAGGGGCACAATCGGATACGCAGTATTTT. Its protein is CASSSPGAQSDTQYF.

J is TRBJ2-1 and V is TRBV18; 7 positions match TRBD2. Germline CDR1 reads KGHSH; CDR2 reads LQKENI. The CDR3 spans 16 residues. Germline trimming cut 0 bases from V and 1 base from J; bases unmatched to any gene: 3. CDR3 bases: TGTGCCAGCTCACCACCGGCTAGCGGTTCCTACAATGAGCAGTTCTTC. Translation gives CASSPPASGSYNEQFF.

J is TRBJ2-2 and V is TRBV9; no reliable D call. Trimming shortened V by 0 bases and J by 7 bases, and 10 bases separated the two germline ends. Germline values: CDR1 SGDLS, CDR2 YYNGEE. The CDR3 totals 14 residues. CDR3 sequence reads: CASSVESDGGELFF. For the CDR3, the DNA is TGTGCCAGCAGCGTAGAATCGGACGGCGGGGAGCTGTTTTTT. Full variable domain (remainder filled in from reference TRBV9 and TRBJ2-2): DSGVTQTPKHLITATGQRVTLRCSPRSGDLSVYWYQQSLDQGLQFLIQYYNGEERAKGNILERFSAQQFPDLHSELNLSSLELGDSALYFCASSVESDGGELFFGEGSRLTVL.

The V and J genes are TRBV5-1 and TRBJ1-1, with D possibly matching TRBD1 (6 bases). The CDR3 has 13 residues. Trimming shortened V by 0 bases and J by 8 bases, and 11 bases separated the two germline ends. Looked up from germline, CDR1 is SGHRS and CDR2 is YFSETQ. CDR3 bases: TGCGCCAGCAGCTTGGGGACGGGGGGCGAAGCTTTCTTT. It encodes CASSLGTGGEAFF.

This clone was detected only once. CDR3 DNA: TGTGCCAGCAGTTACTCGAGACAGCCAAACTATGGCTACACCTTC. Translated: CASSYSRQPNYGYTF. This chain links TRBV6-5 with TRBJ1-2; weak D call: TRBD1 (5 bases). The CDR3 spans 15 residues. Germline V CDR1 and CDR2: MNHEY, SVGAGI. Trimming removed 0 bases at V and 2 bases at J, with 10 bases between.

The CDR3 here is CAIGDGSSPLHF. CDR3 nucleotide sequence: TGTGCCATCGGGGACGGAAGTTCACCCCTCCACTTT. The J gene is TRBJ1-6, the V gene TRBV10-3; TRBD1 might be the D (5 bases). CDR1 is ENHRY and CDR2 is SYGVKD in the germline V gene. Trimming shortened V by 8 bases and J by 9 bases, and 11 bases separated the two germline ends. CDR3 length equals 12 residues.

The chain has TRBV2 and TRBJ2-7, with D tentatively TRBD1 (6 bases). V was clipped by 7 bases and J by 2 bases, with 6 bases between them. Germline values: CDR1 SNHLY, CDR2 FYNNEI. The CDR3 runs to 11 residues. In DNA form, the CDR3 reads TGTGCCAGCACAGGGGCCTACGAGCAGTACTTC. It encodes CASTGAYEQYF.

The chain has TRBV30 and TRBJ1-2; D is undetermined. Germline V lookup: CDR1 GTSNPN, CDR2 SVGIG (reference sequence). CDR3 length: 15 amino acids. V shed 1 base and J shed 8 bases, with 20 bases lying between them. In DNA, the CDR3 is TGTGCCTGGAGTGCAGCCCAGGCCCCTACGAGAGGCTACACCTTC. Its translation is CAWSAAQAPTRGYTF.

Turning to this clone: This sample includes further DNA sequences coding for the same CDR3. The chain has TRBV12-3 or TRBV12-4 and TRBJ1-3; D call uncertain. Trimming stripped 3 bases from V and 3 bases from J, with 3 bases between. The CDR3 spans 12 residues. As DNA, the CDR3 is TGTGCCAGCAGTTTGGGTGGAAACACCATATATTTT. Protein: CASSLGGNTIYF.